The 21 T cell receptor beta chains below were found in one sample sequenced in a study of blood T cells in healthy people across ages. A sample-barcoded 5' primer and a J-beta primer mix were used in a second PCR of roughly 7 to 11 cycles. TCRdb reanalysed the 5' RACE reads using MiXCR and keeps one entry per CDR3 protein. The sample lists around 1.1 million distinct CDR3 sequences; about two fifths were seen once. The sequenced sample consisted of blood. The receptor set was obtained from a man aged 18 to 30 in good health.

This clonotype was seen only a few times. This chain joins TRBV25-1 and TRBJ2-7; D remains ambiguous. From germline, CDR1 is MGHDK and CDR2 SYGVNS. CDR3 length equals 15 residues. Trimming left V 0 bases short and J 0 bases short, with 9 bases between. The CDR3 DNA is TGTGCCAGCAGTGAATATGGTGGCAGCTCCTACGAGCAGTACTTC. It yields the protein CASSEYGGSSYEQYF.

This clonotype was counted only a few times. The chain carries TRBV7-3 and TRBJ1-1, with D uncertain. The CDR3 runs 13 residues. Germline V gives CDR1 SGHTA, CDR2 FQGTGA. V lost 4 bases to trimming and J lost 5 bases, with 11 bases between them. CDR3 region: CASSSSSGTEAFF. The CDR3 DNA reads TGTGCCAGCAGCTCGAGTTCGGGGACTGAAGCTTTCTTT.

The V and J genes are TRBV24-1 and TRBJ2-3; possibly TRBD2 for D (5 bases). Per the germline V gene, CDR1 is KGHDR and CDR2 is SFDVKD. The CDR3 spans 13 residues. V dropped 5 bases and J dropped 2 bases, with 7 bases sitting between them. DNA of the CDR3: TGTGCCACCAGTGCCGGGGACACAGATACGCAGTATTTT. Translating it yields CATSAGDTDTQYF.

In this sample, this clonotype turned up a few times. The chain is built from TRBV6-6 and TRBJ1-2, with 9 bases aligning to TRBD1. V trimming: 0 bases; J trimming: 8 bases; junction bases outside the gene matches: 16. Germline CDR1 is MNHNY and CDR2 is SVGAGI (reference sequence). This CDR3 is built from 18 residues. The CDR3 region is CASSYSRGQGSEGLGYTF. The CDR3 DNA is TGTGCCAGCAGTTACTCGCGGGGACAGGGATCAGAAGGTTTAGGCTACACCTTC.

This clonotype was detected a few times. V and J are TRBV13 and TRBJ1-2; D is ambiguous. The V end lost 6 bases, the J end lost 2 bases, and 10 bases lay between the germline ends. The germline CDR1 and CDR2 sequences are PRHDT and FYEKMQ (reference sequence). The CDR3 contains 13 residues. The CDR3 region is CASRRASNYGYTF. The CDR3 nucleotides are TGTGCCAGCAGGAGAGCGTCCAACTATGGCTACACCTTC. Using reference TRBV13 and TRBJ1-2 for the parts outside the CDR3, the full variable domain is AAGVIQSPRHLIKEKRETATLKCYPIPRHDTVYWYQQGPGQDPQFLISFYEKMQSDKGSIPDRFSAQQFSDYHSELNMSSLELGDSALYFCASRRASNYGYTFGSGTRLTVV.

As concerns this clonotype: Compared with germline, one end of the junction differs, possibly owing to a read error. The V and J genes are TRBV7-9 and TRBJ1-1; possible D gene TRBD1, 6 bases. Looked up from germline, CDR1 is SEHNR and CDR2 is FQNEAQ (reference sequence). The CDR3 consists of 16 residues. The CDR3 DNA is TGTGTCAGCAGCTCAGGGCAGGGGCTGAGGAACACTGAAGCTTTCTTT. This translates into CVSSSGQGLRNTEAFF.

The chain has TRBV27 and TRBJ2-5, with no clear D. Germline V gene data show CDR1 as MNHEY and CDR2 as SMNVEV (reference sequence). V was clipped by 2 bases and J by 0 bases, with 10 bases between them. This CDR3 has 15 amino acids. The CDR3 loop reads CASSLQHLYQETQYF. The CDR3 nucleotides read TGTGCCAGCAGTTTACAACACTTGTACCAAGAGACCCAGTACTTC.

The rearrangement joins TRBV18 to TRBJ1-4; 8 positions agree with TRBD1. This CDR3 region has 17 residues. V lost 3 bases to trimming and J lost 7 bases; unmatched junction nucleotides: 13. CDR1 is KGHSH, CDR2 LQKENI, per germline. The CDR3 bases are TGTGCCAGCTCACCGAACCATTCAGGGGGCTCGGGTGAAAAACTGTTTTTT. Its translation: CASSPNHSGGSGEKLFF.

This clonotype was counted only a few times. The rearrangement uses TRBV6-2 or TRBV6-3 and TRBJ2-7; a possible D gene is TRBD1 (5 bases). The germline CDR1 and CDR2 sequences are MNHEY and SVGEGT. This CDR3 has 15 amino acids. V was trimmed by 2 bases and J by 4 bases, leaving 15 bases between them. CDR3 region: CASSYPWTRLYEQYF. DNA for the CDR3: TGTGCCAGCAGTTACCCTTGGACAAGATTGTACGAGCAGTACTTC.

This clonotype turned up a few times. The rearrangement links TRBV20-1 to TRBJ1-5; D is unclear. The CDR3 spans 12 residues. Trimming pared 2 bases from V and 4 bases from J, leaving 6 bases between. Germline V gene data show CDR1 as DFQATT and CDR2 as SNEGSKA (reference sequence). The CDR3 reads CSARMGNQPQHF. In nucleotides, the CDR3 is TGCAGTGCTAGAATGGGGAATCAGCCCCAGCATTTT.

CDR3 nucleotide sequence: TGTGCCAGCAGCCCTCCCACGTCTAACAATGAGCAGTACTTC. The encoded protein is CASSPPTSNNEQYF. The chain links TRBV9 to TRBJ2-1; D is unresolved. The DNA end lines up better with TRBJ2-7; the J call may be wrong. Germline V gene data show CDR1 as SGDLS and CDR2 as YYNGEE. This CDR3 is 14 amino acids long.

This clonotype has just a few counts. The chain is built from TRBV20-1 and TRBJ1-1; 8 bases align to TRBD1. Germline V gene lookup returns CDR1 DFQATT and CDR2 SNEGSKA (reference sequence). The CDR3 has 12 residues. The trim removed 4 bases at V and 3 bases at J, leaving 1 base unmatched. CDR3 sequence reads: CSAKTGDTEAFF. CDR3 nucleotide sequence: TGCAGTGCTAAGACAGGGGACACTGAAGCTTTCTTT.

The chain combines TRBV7-2 with TRBJ1-5; D ambiguous. V was shortened by 4 bases and J by 7 bases, with 11 bases between the two germline ends. Germline CDR1 is SGHTA and CDR2 is FQGNSA. The length of the CDR3 is 13 residues. The CDR3 loop reads CASSSDVGQPQHF. The DNA of the CDR3 is TGTGCCAGCAGCTCCGATGTTGGACAGCCCCAGCATTTT.

The rearrangement joins TRBV3-1 to TRBJ1-2; weak D call: TRBD1 (6 bases). V dropped 7 bases and J dropped 3 bases, with 18 bases sitting between them. Germline-derived CDR1 and CDR2 are LGHDT and YNNKEL (reference sequence). CDR3 length: 15 residues. The CDR3 reads CASMSGGGGHYGYTF. The CDR3 DNA sequence: TGTGCCAGCATGTCGGGGGGCGGCGGTCACTATGGCTACACCTTC.

The J gene is TRBJ2-7, the V gene TRBV29-1; no definite D call. The ends were cut back, 7 bases at V and 7 bases at J, with 17 bases in the middle. CDR3 length: 12 residues. CDR1 is SQVTM and CDR2 is ANQGSEA in the germline V gene. The CDR3 is CSAYPFDREQYF. CDR3 in DNA: TGCAGCGCTTACCCCTTCGATCGGGAGCAGTACTTC.

This clonotype was recorded many times. V is TRBV27 and J is TRBJ2-1, with TRBD2 matching 7 bases. Trimming removed 3 bases from V and 1 base from J; junction bases left unmatched: 3. The CDR3 extends over 15 amino acids. Per germline, CDR1 MNHEY and CDR2 SMNVEV (reference sequence). The CDR3 here is CASSFPGGSYNEQFF. The CDR3 DNA follows: TGTGCCAGCAGTTTCCCCGGGGGGTCCTACAATGAGCAGTTCTTC.

V usage is TRBV27 and J usage is TRBJ1-5; 7 bases are a match to TRBD1. With V trimmed by 2 bases and J by 2 bases, 3 bases remained unmatched. Germline V gene data show CDR1 as MNHEY and CDR2 as SMNVEV (reference sequence). The CDR3 contains 15 residues. In DNA form, the CDR3 reads TGTGCCAGCAGTTTAGGGACAGTTGGCAATCAGCCCCAGCATTTT. Amino acid sequence: CASSLGTVGNQPQHF.

The sample holds many counts of this clonotype. V and J are TRBV12-3 or TRBV12-4 and TRBJ1-4; 7 nucleotides match TRBD1. This CDR3 comprises 14 residues. Losses at the gene ends were 6 bases for V and 0 bases for J; bases not matched to a gene: 1. CDR3: CASRQGSTNEKLFF. The CDR3 DNA follows: TGTGCCAGCAGACAGGGGTCAACTAATGAAAAACTGTTTTTT.

This clonotype was observed many times. The chain combines TRBV6-6 with TRBJ1-4; no definite D call. V shed 7 bases and J shed 8 bases, with 17 bases lying between them. Germline V lookup: CDR1 MNHNY, CDR2 SVGAGI (reference sequence). The CDR3 runs 14 residues. CDR3 protein: CASTPAGRWEKLFF. DNA of the CDR3: TGTGCCAGCACCCCGGCGGGCCGCTGGGAAAAACTGTTTTTT.

A few counts support this clonotype. This chain connects TRBV12-3 or TRBV12-4 to TRBJ1-5; possibly TRBD1 for D (5 bases). The CDR3 covers 13 residues. Trimming took 4 bases from V and 6 from J, leaving 10 bases between them. CDR3 DNA: TGTGCCAGCAGTTCCAGGGTTGGTCAGCCCCAGCATTTT. This translates into CASSSRVGQPQHF.

In its sample, this clonotype was seen a few times. The chain employs TRBV12-5 and TRBJ1-1; no clear D. V was trimmed by 5 bases and J by 7 bases, leaving 11 bases between them. The CDR3 has 12 residues. Germline CDR1 LGHNT, CDR2 FRNRAP. The CDR3 is CASGTWTNEAFF. CDR3 DNA sequence: TGTGCTAGTGGTACCTGGACGAATGAAGCTTTCTTT.